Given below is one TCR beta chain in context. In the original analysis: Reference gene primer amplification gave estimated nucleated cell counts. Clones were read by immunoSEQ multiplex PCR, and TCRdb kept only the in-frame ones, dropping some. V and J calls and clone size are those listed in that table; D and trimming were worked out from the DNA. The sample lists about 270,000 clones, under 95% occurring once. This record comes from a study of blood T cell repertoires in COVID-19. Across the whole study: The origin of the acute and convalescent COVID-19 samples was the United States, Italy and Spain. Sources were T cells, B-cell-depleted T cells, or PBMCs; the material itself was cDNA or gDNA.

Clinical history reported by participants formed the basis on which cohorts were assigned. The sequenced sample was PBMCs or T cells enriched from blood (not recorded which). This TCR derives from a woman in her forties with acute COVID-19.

For the CDR3, the DNA is TGTGCCAGTAAAACCGGGACAGGGGTCCATGGCTACACCTTC. Amino acid sequence: CASKTGTGVHGYTF. The chain carries TRBV19 and TRBJ1-2, with 10 bases matching TRBD1. The germline V gene has CDR1 LNHDA and CDR2 SQIVND (reference sequence). The trim removed 7 bases at V and 6 bases at J, leaving 8 bases unmatched. The CDR3 loop spans 14 amino acids.